These 20 T cell receptor beta chains were sequenced from one sample in a study of cytomegalovirus exposure and HLA in healthy donors. The data were produced by immunoSEQ multiplex PCR, yet TCRdb's version contains in-frame clones alone and is incomplete. In the table there are roughly 62,000 clones, over 75% of which are singletons. Sequenced: PBMCs. These receptors were collected from a woman aged 25 to 45 in good health and CMV-seronegative.

The chain employs TRBV11-2 and TRBJ1-3; D not resolved. The CDR3 runs 17 residues. Trimming stripped 5 bases from V and 0 bases from J, with 17 bases between. The germline V gene has CDR1 SGHAT and CDR2 FQNNGV. The CDR3 coding sequence is TGTGCCAGCAGCACCCCCCGACGGAGTCTCTCTGGAAACACCATATATTTT. It is translated as CASSTPRRSLSGNTIYF.

CDR3 amino acids: CASSYSQSSNQPQHF. The CDR3 DNA reads TGTGCCAGCAGTTACAGTCAGTCTAGCAATCAGCCCCAGCATTTT. The chain combines TRBV6-5 with TRBJ1-5; D gene uncertain. Trimming pared 2 bases from V and 0 bases from J, leaving 8 bases between. Germline CDR1 MNHEY, CDR2 SVGAGI. The CDR3 covers 15 residues.

V usage is TRBV28 and J usage is TRBJ1-1; D remains unclear. The ends were cut back, 10 bases at V and 1 base at J, with 19 bases in the middle. CDR1 and CDR2 from the germline V gene are MDHEN and SYDVKM. This CDR3 comprises 15 residues. The CDR3 DNA is TGTGCCACCCGAGGAACCATATCGGGGAACACTGAAGCTTTCTTT. Translating gives CATRGTISGNTEAFF.

V usage is TRBV19 and J usage is TRBJ1-2; 7 nucleotides align to TRBD1. Germline CDR1 is LNHDA and CDR2 is SQIVND (reference sequence). The V gene end was trimmed by 5 bases and the J gene end by 8 bases; junction bases not matched to a gene: 8. The CDR3 sequence is 13 residues long. The CDR3 region has the DNA TGTGCCAGTAGTCCAGGGGGGATGAGAGGCTACACCTTC. Protein product: CASSPGGMRGYTF.

The chain uses TRBV6-1 and TRBJ2-3; 7 bases fit TRBD2. Trimming took 4 bases from V and 0 from J; bases not matched to a gene: 7. CDR3 length: 16 amino acids. Per the germline V gene, CDR1 is MNHNS and CDR2 is SASEGT. The CDR3 nucleotides read TGTGCCAGCAGTGGGAGGGCGGGAGTCAGCACAGATACGCAGTATTTT. Encoded protein: CASSGRAGVSTDTQYF.

This chain joins TRBV11-3 and TRBJ2-3; possibly TRBD1 for D (5 bases). The CDR3 has 16 residues. Germline CDR1 is SGHNT and CDR2 is YENEEA. With 3 bases removed from V and 2 bases from J, the gap between germline ends came to 15 bases. The chain's CDR3 is CASSLALGAHTDTQYF. CDR3 DNA: TGTGCCAGCAGCTTGGCCCTAGGGGCACACACAGATACGCAGTATTTT.

V gene TRBV6-6 combines with J gene TRBJ2-7, with 11 bases aligning to TRBD2. CDR1 is MNHNY and CDR2 is SVGAGI in the germline V gene (reference sequence). The CDR3 extends over 14 amino acids. J was trimmed by 3 bases and V by 6 bases; bases with no gene match: 4. CDR3 protein: CASRVSGRGYEQYF. CDR3 sequence (DNA): TGTGCCAGCAGAGTTAGCGGGAGGGGCTACGAGCAGTACTTC.

This clone came up once. The genes are TRBV5-1 and TRBJ2-4; 14 nucleotides line up with TRBD2. The trim removed 4 bases at V and 8 bases at J, leaving 5 bases unmatched. The V gene's germline CDR1 is SGHRS and CDR2 YFSETQ. CDR3 length equals 15 residues. The CDR3 nucleotides read TGCGCCAGCAGCACCGGGACTAGCGGGAGACACATTCAGTACTTC. Translation: CASSTGTSGRHIQYF.

CDR3 bases: TGTGCCAGCAGCGGACAGGCTAACTATGGCTACACCTTC. Amino acids: CASSGQANYGYTF. The chain employs TRBV5-6 and TRBJ1-2, with TRBD1 matching over 7 bases. Trimming cost V 4 bases and J 0 bases; bases outside gene matches: 0. CDR1 is SGHDT and CDR2 is YYEEEE in the germline V gene. The CDR3 loop spans 13 amino acids. Together with reference TRBV5-6 and TRBJ1-2, the CDR3 gives the full variable domain: DAGVTQSPTHLIKTRGQQVTLRCSPKSGHDTVSWYQQALGQGPQFIFQYYEEEERQRGNFPDRFSGHQFPNYSSELNVNALLLGDSALYLCASSGQANYGYTFGSGTRLTVV.

The chain has TRBV6-5 and TRBJ1-2; no clear D. CDR3 length: 12 amino acids. Germline loops: CDR1 MNHEY, CDR2 SVGAGI. With 4 bases removed from V and 4 bases from J, the gap between germline ends came to 7 bases. The CDR3 loop is CASSSAGYGYTF. CDR3 sequence (DNA): TGTGCCAGCAGTTCGGCAGGCTATGGCTACACCTTC.

V gene TRBV19 combines with J gene TRBJ2-1; 9 bases align to TRBD2. The CDR3 has 16 residues. V was clipped by 5 bases and J by 13 bases; unmatched bases: 18. The germline CDR1 and CDR2 sequences are LNHDA and SQIVND (reference sequence). CDR3 in amino acids: CASSPYSRTSEIEQFF. The CDR3 region has the DNA TGTGCCAGTAGTCCCTACTCACGGACTAGCGAAATAGAACAGTTCTTC.

The sample holds a few counts of this clone. V usage is TRBV7-8 and J usage is TRBJ2-7, with 10 nucleotides matching TRBD2. The CDR3 totals 16 residues. Germline V gene sequence: CDR1 SGHVS, CDR2 FQNEAQ. Trimming took 4 bases from V and 4 from J; bases not matched to a gene: 10. The CDR3 region is CASSSGLAVGIYEQYF. CDR3 DNA sequence: TGTGCCAGCAGCTCCGGACTAGCGGTGGGGATATACGAGCAGTACTTC.

A note on this clone: Distinct nucleotide sequences in the sample also encode this CDR3. The rearrangement joins TRBV5-4 to TRBJ2-1; the D gene is possibly TRBD2 (5 bases). Deletions cut 2 bases from V and 1 base from J, with 7 bases between. This CDR3 region has 14 residues. The germline V gene encodes CDR1 SGHNT and CDR2 YYREEE (reference sequence). CDR3 sequence: CASSFGGSYNEQFF. The CDR3 DNA reads TGTGCCAGCAGCTTCGGCGGGTCCTACAATGAGCAGTTCTTC. Full variable domain (remainder filled in from reference TRBV5-4 and TRBJ2-1): ETGVTQSPTHLIKTRGQQVTLRCSSQSGHNTVSWYQQALGQGPQFIFQYYREEENGRGNFPPRFSGLQFPNYSSELNVNALELDDSALYLCASSFGGSYNEQFFGPGTRLTVL.

The chain links TRBV11-2 to TRBJ2-4; 8 bases match TRBD1. The ends lost 6 bases at V and 9 bases at J; junction bases unmatched: 10. This CDR3 comprises 14 residues. The germline V gene encodes CDR1 SGHAT and CDR2 FQNNGV. The CDR3 sequence is CASRLGQGSIIQYF. The CDR3 DNA is TGTGCCAGCAGACTCGGACAGGGAAGTATCATTCAGTACTTC.

This clone showed up just once. V is TRBV5-4 and J is TRBJ1-1; no clear D gene. In germline, CDR1 is SGHNT, CDR2 YYREEE (reference sequence). The CDR3 extends over 14 amino acids. Trimming took 2 bases from V and 5 from J, leaving 13 bases between them. In nucleotides, the CDR3 is TGTGCCAGCAGCTTTCTGTCCCGGACTACTGAAGCTTTCTTT. It codes for CASSFLSRTTEAFF.

A remark on this clone: A junction boundary mismatches the germline segment, possibly from a read error. This rearrangement joins TRBV7-7 to TRBJ2-1, with 10 bases lining up with TRBD1. Germline V gene sequence: CDR1 SSHAT, CDR2 FNYEAQ (reference sequence). There are 15 residues in the CDR3. CDR3 nucleotide sequence: TGTGCTAGCAGCCTGACCGGGACAGGGGCGAATGAGCAGTTCTTC. Protein product: CASSLTGTGANEQFF.

V gene TRBV28 combines with J gene TRBJ1-2, with D tentatively TRBD1 (5 bases). The CDR3 runs 15 residues. With 5 bases removed from V and 5 bases from J, the gap between germline ends came to 18 bases. In germline, CDR1 is MDHEN, CDR2 SYDVKM. The CDR3 region is CASSGHGGSQYGYTF. DNA for the CDR3: TGTGCCAGCAGTGGTCACGGGGGTTCTCAATATGGCTACACCTTC.

The chain recombines TRBV29-1 with TRBJ2-5; 7 bases are shared with TRBD1. The CDR3 is 14 amino acids. With 0 bases clipped from V and 2 bases from J, the junction kept 3 bases outside the gene matches. Germline assignment: CDR1 SQVTM and CDR2 ANQGSEA. In DNA form, the CDR3 reads TGCAGCGTTGAAGAAACGGACAGGCAAGAGACCCAGTACTTC. Its protein is CSVEETDRQETQYF.

The rearrangement joins TRBV7-2 to TRBJ2-5, with 14 bases that match TRBD2. The CDR3 length is 17 residues. Trimming cost V 5 bases and J 4 bases; bases outside gene matches: 9. Germline CDR1 and CDR2: SGHTA and FQGNSA. DNA for the CDR3: TGTGCCAGCAGCCCCGGGACTAGCGGGAGAGGCGGAGAGACCCAGTACTTC. This encodes CASSPGTSGRGGETQYF.

This chain links TRBV19 with TRBJ1-5, with D uncertain. The CDR3 length is 16 residues. Trimming stripped 4 bases from V and 0 bases from J, with 13 bases between. The germline gives CDR1 LNHDA, CDR2 SQIVND (reference sequence). Written as DNA, the CDR3 is TGTGCCAGTAGTACGGCTTCGGGGTATAGCAATCAGCCCCAGCATTTT. Translated: CASSTASGYSNQPQHF.